This T cell receptor (beta chain) was retrieved from a study of cytomegalovirus exposure and HLA in healthy donors. Looking at the study overall: There were nearly 120 million unique TCR beta sequences, drawn from approximately 190 million T cells, in an earlier analysis. Overall study results and limits: For presence/absence analyses, sequencing depth was assumed to be roughly uniform across donors. Earlier analysis yielded a pattern in which most TCR beta V segments were productive about 87% or about 30% of the time.

To note about this clone: Antigen unknown.

Primers for the PCR totalled 60 Vbeta and 13 Jbeta. This table comes from immunoSEQ multiplex PCR, and its TCRdb copy is limited to in-frame clones, with some not included. The sample yields approximately 140,000 clones, 70% to 80% seen once. Germline-derived CDR1 and CDR2 are SGDLS and YYNGEE. Trimming stripped 0 bases from V and 0 bases from J, with 13 bases between. CDR3 length equals 17 residues. The rearrangement uses TRBV9 and TRBJ1-3; perhaps TRBD1 as D (5 bases). The origin of this receptor is a woman in her sixties in good health and CMV-seronegative. Input material: PBMCs. The CDR3 protein is CASSVVPDSFSGNTIYF. CDR3 DNA: TGTGCCAGCAGCGTAGTTCCCGACAGTTTCTCTGGAAACACCATATATTTT.